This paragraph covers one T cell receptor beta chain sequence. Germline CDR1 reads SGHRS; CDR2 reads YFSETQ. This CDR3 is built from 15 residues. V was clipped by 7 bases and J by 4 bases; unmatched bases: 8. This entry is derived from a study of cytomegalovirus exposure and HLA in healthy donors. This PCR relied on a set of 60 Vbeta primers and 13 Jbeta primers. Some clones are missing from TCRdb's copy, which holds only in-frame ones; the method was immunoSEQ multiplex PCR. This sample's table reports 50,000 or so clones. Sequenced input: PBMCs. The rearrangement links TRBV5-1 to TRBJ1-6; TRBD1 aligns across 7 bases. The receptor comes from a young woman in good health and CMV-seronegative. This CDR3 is CASGNPGQYNSPLHF. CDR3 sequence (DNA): TGCGCCAGCGGGAACCCGGGACAGTATAATTCACCCCTCCACTTT.